A selection of T cell receptor beta chains follows, all from one sample in a study of shared clonotypes between healthy human individuals. Sequencing was performed with immunoSEQ multiplex PCR; in TCRdb, only in-frame clones are kept and a portion is missing. The data show about 490,000 clones, with about 79% seen just once and roughly 13% held by the top ten. Sequences were obtained from PBMCs. These receptors were taken from a woman in her forties in good health. Some clones in this sample may be carry-over from other donors' samples. Each CDR3 is given with its conserved first and last residue. The D gene is left open where the match is weak. Rows may omit the clone size; those that give it use once, few, many or a size class.

v_call	j_call	clone_size	d_call	cdr3_nt	cdr3_aa
TRBV29-1	TRBJ1-6	-	-	TGCAGCGTAGCCGACAGGAGCAATTCACCCCTCCACTTT	CSVADRSNSPLHF
TRBV2	TRBJ2-5	-	-	TGTGCCAGCAGTGATACCAGCGAAGAGACCCAGTACTTC	CASSDTSEETQYF
TRBV5-1	TRBJ2-1	-	-	TGCGCCAGCAGCTTCCTAGCGAACAATGAGCAGTTCTTC	CASSFLANNEQFF
TRBV11-3	TRBJ2-2	-	TRBD1	TGTGCCAGCAGCACCGGGACAGGGGACACCGGGGAGCTGTTTTTT	CASSTGTGDTGELFF
TRBV15	TRBJ2-1	-	TRBD2	TGTGCCACCAGCAGGGATAGCGGGGCGGTCTACAATGAGCAGTTCTTC	CATSRDSGAVYNEQFF
TRBV19	TRBJ2-6	-	-	TGTGCCAGTAGTCTCAGGGGAGCTGGGGCCAACGTCCTGACTTTC	CASSLRGAGANVLTF
TRBV6-5	TRBJ2-7	-	TRBD2	TGTGCCAGCAGTTACACTAGCGGGCCCTACGAGCAGTACTTC	CASSYTSGPYEQYF
TRBV19	TRBJ1-5	-	TRBD1	TGTGCCAGTAGTACCCTCCCGGACAGGGCCGGTCAGCCCCAGCATTTT	CASSTLPDRAGQPQHF
TRBV9	TRBJ2-7	-	-	TGTGCCAGCAGCCCGGGGACCTACGAGCAGTACTTC	CASSPGTYEQYF
TRBV9	TRBJ2-5	few	TRBD1	TGTGCCAGCAGCGCCGGGACAGGGCTTGGACAAGAGACCCAGTACTTC	CASSAGTGLGQETQYF
TRBV4-3	TRBJ2-4	-	-	TGCGCCAGCAGCCAAGACGCACATTCCGGGACAAAACTAGCCAAAAACATTCAGTACTTC	CASSQDAHSGTKLAKNIQYF
TRBV7-9	TRBJ1-4	few	-	TGTGCCAGCAGCTCAACAGAAAATGAAAAACTGTTTTTT	CASSSTENEKLFF
TRBV9	TRBJ2-1	many	TRBD2	TGTGCCAGCAGCTCAAGAGGACTAGCGGGAGCTTTCAATGAGCAGTTCTTC	CASSSRGLAGAFNEQFF
TRBV5-4	TRBJ1-1	-	TRBD1	TGTGCCAGCAGCTTGGGGGGACAGAAGAACACTGAAGCTTTCTTT	CASSLGGQKNTEAFF
TRBV6-1	TRBJ1-4	-	-	TGTGCCAGCAGCCCCAGGGCTCCGAATGAAAAACTGTTTTTT	CASSPRAPNEKLFF
TRBV28	TRBJ2-7	once	-	TGTGCCAGCGACGGGACGGGGGCCTACGAGCAGTACTTC	CASDGTGAYEQYF
TRBV15	TRBJ1-4	-	-	TGTGCCACCAGACGTTTTGGGACCACAACTAATGAAAAACTGTTTTTT	CATRRFGTTTNEKLFF
TRBV7-9	TRBJ1-4	few	-	TGTGCCAGCAGCGCCGCGCCTTGGGAAAAACTGTTTTTT	CASSAAPWEKLFF
TRBV14	TRBJ2-7	-	TRBD2	TGTGCCAGCAGCCGTCCTAGCGGGAGCTCCTACGAGCAGTACTTC	CASSRPSGSSYEQYF
TRBV7-2	TRBJ1-5	few	-	TGTGCCAGCAGCCCAGGACGGTCCCCTCAGCCCCAGCATTTT	CASSPGRSPQPQHF
TRBV6-6	TRBJ2-2	-	-	TGTGCCAGCAGGGACACAGCGAACACCGGGGAGCTGTTTTTT	CASRDTANTGELFF
TRBV6-5	TRBJ2-1	-	-	TGTGCCAGCAGTTCCCAAGGAGGGCTCGATGAGCAGTTCTTC	CASSSQGGLDEQFF
TRBV7-9	TRBJ1-5	-	-	TGTGCCAGCAGCTTAGGAGACGCCCATAATCAGCCCCAGCATTTT	CASSLGDAHNQPQHF
TRBV28	TRBJ2-1	-	TRBD2	TGTGCCATCGGGGGGGTTGATTGGGATGAGCAGTTCTTC	CAIGGVDWDEQFF
TRBV29-1	TRBJ2-5	-	-	TGCAGCGTTGGTTACGAGCCCCAAGAGACCCAGTACTTC	CSVGYEPQETQYF
TRBV2	TRBJ2-7	many	-	TGTGCCAGCAGTCCCTCCTACGAGCAGTACTTC	CASSPSYEQYF
TRBV6-1	TRBJ1-4	-	-	TGTGCCAGCAGTCCCCAGGACGGCTCAGATGAAAAACTGTTTTTT	CASSPQDGSDEKLFF
TRBV5-1	TRBJ2-5	-	TRBD2	TGCGCCAGCAGCAAAGGGACTAGCGGGATAGAGACCCAGTACTTC	CASSKGTSGIETQYF
TRBV5-1	TRBJ2-3	once	-	TGCGCCAGCAGCTCCGGACGAGTGGGTAGCGTAAGCACAGATACGCAGTATTTT	CASSSGRVGSVSTDTQYF
TRBV5-1	TRBJ2-1	few	TRBD2	TGCGCCAGCAGCCCGCTAGCGGGGGGGGACAATGAGCAGTTCTTC	CASSPLAGGDNEQFF
TRBV7-9	TRBJ1-4	few	-	TGTGCCAGCAGCTTCGATGGGGGTGAAAAACTGTTTTTT	CASSFDGGEKLFF
TRBV15	TRBJ2-3	-	TRBD2	TGTGCCACCAGCAGTGGAACTAGCGGATCCACAGATACGCAGTATTTT	CATSSGTSGSTDTQYF
TRBV11-2	TRBJ2-7	few	TRBD1	TGTGCCAGCAGCTTAGGCCCTACCAGGGGGAAGGGCGAGCAGTACTTC	CASSLGPTRGKGEQYF
TRBV6-5	TRBJ2-7	-	-	TGTGCCAGCAGTTACTCCTTCCGTGTGAGCTACGAGCAGTACTTC	CASSYSFRVSYEQYF
TRBV10-3	TRBJ1-2	many	-	TGTGCCATCAGTGAGTCAAACTATGGCTACACCTTC	CAISESNYGYTF
TRBV27	TRBJ2-1	many	-	TGTGCCAGCAAATATGGACTCGAAGTTTACAATGAGCAGTTCTTC	CASKYGLEVYNEQFF
TRBV4-1	TRBJ2-7	-	TRBD2	TGCGCCAGCAGCCAACGTCTAGCGGGAGGGATGTACGAGCAGTACTTC	CASSQRLAGGMYEQYF
TRBV18	TRBJ2-3	-	-	TGTGCCAGCTCACCAATTCCAGGGGGCACAGATACGCAGTATTTT	CASSPIPGGTDTQYF
TRBV30	TRBJ1-3	once	-	TGTGCCTGGAGTGGGCCACTCTCTGGAAACACCATATATTTT	CAWSGPLSGNTIYF
TRBV30	TRBJ2-1	-	-	TGTGCCTGGGTAGGGAGGGGGTCCTACAATGAGCAGTTCTTC	CAWVGRGSYNEQFF
TRBV2	TRBJ1-5	-	TRBD1	TGTGCCAGCAGTGGGGACAGGGCGAGGGGAGGTCAGCCCCAGCATTTT	CASSGDRARGGQPQHF
TRBV6-6	TRBJ2-7	-	-	TGTGCCAGCGGGGGCGGGAGCTCCTACGAGCAGTACTTC	CASGGGSSYEQYF
TRBV27	TRBJ2-3	few	-	TGTGCCAGCAGTTACCCGGGATTCACAGATACGCAGTATTTT	CASSYPGFTDTQYF
TRBV25-1	TRBJ2-7	-	-	TGTGCCAGCAGCGCCGGGACGCTATACGAGCAGTACTTC	CASSAGTLYEQYF
TRBV11-2	TRBJ2-7	few	TRBD2	TGTGCCAGCAGACCATCCGGGAAGGGCGGGAGCTCCTACGAGCAGTACTTC	CASRPSGKGGSSYEQYF
TRBV7-3	TRBJ2-6	once	-	TGTGCCAGCAGTTTAGGTGGTTGGGCCAACGTCCTGACTTTC	CASSLGGWANVLTF
TRBV7-6	TRBJ2-1	-	-	TGTGCCAGCAGCCCACGAATACGGACTTATAGCTCCTACAATGAGCAGTTCTTC	CASSPRIRTYSSYNEQFF
TRBV7-9	TRBJ2-3	-	-	TGTGCCAGCAGCTTACTGGCCAATACGCAGTATTTT	CASSLLANTQYF
TRBV2	TRBJ2-7	few	TRBD2	TGTGCCAGCACCCTTGGGGCTAGCGGGAGATCGGGGCAGTACTTC	CASTLGASGRSGQYF
TRBV19	TRBJ2-2	-	TRBD2	TGTGCCAGTAGTCCTAGGACTAGCGGGAGGAACACCGGGGAGCTGTTTTTT	CASSPRTSGRNTGELFF
TRBV18	TRBJ1-4	-	-	TGTGCCAGCTCACCAATTTTGCGGGGGCGAGGTGAAAAACTGTTTTTT	CASSPILRGRGEKLFF
TRBV10-3	TRBJ1-2	-	TRBD1	TGTGCCATCAGCGGAAGACAGGGAGAGGGCTACACCTTC	CAISGRQGEGYTF
TRBV6-9	TRBJ2-5	-	TRBD2	TGTGCCAGCGGTGGGGGACTAGCGGGATGGTTGTCGGAGACCCAGTACTTC	CASGGGLAGWLSETQYF
TRBV5-1	TRBJ2-2	-	-	TGCGCCAGCAGCTTCGGGCCTGTTGGGACCGGGGAGCTGTTTTTT	CASSFGPVGTGELFF
TRBV7-3	TRBJ1-1	-	-	TGTGCCAGCAGCTCGACAGGCATGAACACTGAAGCTTTCTTT	CASSSTGMNTEAFF
TRBV6-1	TRBJ2-2	-	TRBD1	TGTGCCAGCAGTGGACAGGGGGCTGTTCCCGGGGAGCTGTTTTTT	CASSGQGAVPGELFF
TRBV29-1	TRBJ1-2	-	TRBD1	TGCAGCGCCACCGACAGGGTTTCATATGGCTACACCTTC	CSATDRVSYGYTF
TRBV19	TRBJ2-4	few	TRBD1	TGTGCCAGTAGGGCGACAGGGGGATTTGCCAAAAACATTCAGTACTTC	CASRATGGFAKNIQYF